The 28 T cell receptor beta chains reported below all come from one sample, sequenced in a study of OX40 agonist ivuxolimab in advanced cancers. Clones were read by immunoSEQ multiplex PCR, and TCRdb kept only the in-frame ones, dropping some. This sample has 65,000 to 75,000 clones, with approximately 90% found just once. The specimen was CD4+ or CD8+ T cells sorted from blood, collected in a trial of the OX40 agonist ivuxolimab. The receptors come from an adult with an advanced solid tumor such as melanoma, head and neck, liver or kidney cancer.

This rearrangement joins TRBV18 to TRBJ2-7, with D possibly matching TRBD2 (5 bases). There are 13 residues in the CDR3. Trimming shortened V by 3 bases and J by 4 bases, and 10 bases separated the two germline ends. Germline CDR1 is KGHSH and CDR2 is LQKENI. CDR3 amino acids: CASSPRELYEQYF. The CDR3 coding sequence is TGTGCCAGCTCACCTCGGGAACTTTACGAGCAGTACTTC.

This rearrangement joins TRBV7-3 to TRBJ1-1; D is undetermined. The germline CDR1 and CDR2 sequences are SGHTA and FQGTGA. V shed 3 bases and J shed 0 bases, with 8 bases lying between them. The CDR3 consists of 14 residues. The chain's CDR3 is CASSLTDMNTEAFF. In nucleotides, the CDR3 is TGTGCCAGCAGCTTGACCGACATGAACACTGAAGCTTTCTTT.

To note about this clone: One end of the junction does not line up with germline, which may come from a read error. Additional DNA sequences in this sample encode the identical CDR3. The chain joins TRBV5-1 to TRBJ2-1; D not resolved. The CDR3 has 15 amino acids. Germline V gene data show CDR1 as SGHRS and CDR2 as YFSETQ. The CDR3 coding sequence is TGTGCCAGCAGCTTGGGTCATAGGAACTACAATGAGCAGTTCTTC. Its translation: CASSLGHRNYNEQFF.

The table lists this clone with a few counts. The gene calls are TRBV18 and TRBJ2-1; the D gene is possibly TRBD2 (6 bases). The CDR3 consists of 16 residues. The germline V gene has CDR1 KGHSH and CDR2 LQKENI. V was cut by 3 bases and J by 5 bases, with 17 bases left in between. The CDR3 is CASSPYFSGYNNEQFF. CDR3 nucleotides: TGTGCCAGCTCACCGTACTTTAGCGGTTATAACAATGAGCAGTTCTTC.

The chain couples TRBV5-4 to TRBJ1-1; 11 nucleotides match TRBD1. The V segment lost 0 bases and the J segment 4 bases; nucleotides outside the gene matches: 2. Germline V gives CDR1 SGHNT, CDR2 YYREEE (reference sequence). The CDR3 extends over 15 amino acids. CDR3 in DNA: TGTGCCAGCAGCTTGGGGGGACAGGGGGGCACTGAAGCTTTCTTT. Protein sequence: CASSLGGQGGTEAFF. The full variable domain, in which reference TRBV5-4 and TRBJ1-1 provide the parts outside the CDR3, is ETGVTQSPTHLIKTRGQQVTLRCSSQSGHNTVSWYQQALGQGPQFIFQYYREEENGRGNFPPRFSGLQFPNYSSELNVNALELDDSALYLCASSLGGQGGTEAFFGQGTRLTVV.

The chain employs TRBV28 and TRBJ2-7; TRBD2 aligns across 8 bases. Trimming took 5 bases from V and 4 from J; bases not matched to a gene: 7. CDR3 length: 14 residues. Germline loops: CDR1 MDHEN, CDR2 SYDVKM. The CDR3 reads CASSTGTSIYEQYF. CDR3 nucleotides: TGTGCCAGCAGTACCGGGACTAGTATTTACGAGCAGTACTTC. The full variable domain, completed using reference TRBV28 and TRBJ2-7, is DVKVTQSSRYLVKRTGEKVFLECVQDMDHENMFWYRQDPGLGLRLIYFSYDVKMKEKGDIPEGYSVSREKKERFSLILESASTNQTSMYLCASSTGTSIYEQYFGPGTRLTVT.

This sequence joins TRBV9 and TRBJ2-1; 7 bases map to TRBD2. The ends lost 0 bases at V and 6 bases at J; junction bases unmatched: 6. CDR3 length: 15 amino acids. Germline CDR1 is SGDLS and CDR2 is YYNGEE. This CDR3 reads CASSVVGGTTNEQFF. CDR3 nucleotide sequence: TGTGCCAGCAGCGTAGTGGGAGGGACTACCAATGAGCAGTTCTTC.

This rearrangement joins TRBV19 to TRBJ2-6, with D maybe TRBD1 (5 bases). V lost 3 bases and J lost 0, with 12 bases in between. The CDR3 has 17 residues. The V gene's germline CDR1 is LNHDA and CDR2 SQIVND (reference sequence). The CDR3, as DNA: TGTGCCAGTAGTATCGAGACAGCCACCTCTGGGGCCAACGTCCTGACTTTC. Its protein is CASSIETATSGANVLTF.

V gene TRBV29-1 combines with J gene TRBJ2-1; D might be TRBD2 (5 bases). The CDR3 contains 15 residues. The germline V gene has CDR1 SQVTM and CDR2 ANQGSEA. The V end was cut by 7 bases, the J end by 0 bases, with 16 bases between. The chain's CDR3 is CSAGKRKLSYNEQFF. CDR3 in DNA: TGCAGCGCAGGAAAGCGGAAACTCTCCTACAATGAGCAGTTCTTC.

This clone was recorded a few times. This sequence joins TRBV10-3 and TRBJ1-2, with D unclear. Trimming stripped 7 bases from V and 0 bases from J, with 12 bases between. This CDR3 has 14 residues. The germline CDR1 and CDR2 sequences are ENHRY and SYGVKD. CDR3: CAIMSAGANYGYTF. CDR3 sequence (DNA): TGTGCCATCATGTCTGCGGGAGCTAACTATGGCTACACCTTC.

The chain employs TRBV9 and TRBJ2-2; D is undetermined. CDR1 is SGDLS, CDR2 YYNGEE, per germline. V dropped 0 bases and J dropped 1 base, with 7 bases sitting between them. The length of the CDR3 is 15 residues. CDR3 loop: CASSVGFRNTGELFF. Written as DNA, the CDR3 is TGTGCCAGCAGCGTAGGGTTTAGGAACACCGGGGAGCTGTTTTTT.

Of note for this clone: The junction departs from the called germline gene at one end, perhaps through a read error. The chain employs TRBV7-7 and TRBJ2-5; TRBD1 is a possible D gene (6 bases). CDR3 length: 13 amino acids. Germline assignment: CDR1 SSHAT and CDR2 FNYEAQ (reference sequence). This chain's CDR3 is CASSGQIQETQYF. DNA of the CDR3: TGTGCTAGCAGCGGACAGATCCAAGAGACCCAGTACTTC.

The rearrangement uses TRBV5-4 and TRBJ1-1, with D possibly TRBD1 on 5 matching bases. The CDR3 contains 13 residues. The germline V gene encodes CDR1 SGHNT and CDR2 YYREEE (reference sequence). Trimming pared 7 bases from V and 2 bases from J, leaving 12 bases between. CDR3 bases: TGTGCCAGCCGCACAGGTTCCAACACTGAAGCTTTCTTT. It codes for CASRTGSNTEAFF.

This rearrangement joins TRBV11-3 to TRBJ2-7, with a weak D call TRBD2 (6 bases). The CDR3 is 13 residues long. Germline V gene sequence: CDR1 SGHNT, CDR2 YENEEA. Trimming shortened V by 5 bases and J by 3 bases, and 11 bases separated the two germline ends. This CDR3 reads CASSLRRDYEQYF. DNA of the CDR3: TGTGCCAGCAGCCTCAGGCGGGACTACGAGCAGTACTTC.

The chain links TRBV15 to TRBJ2-2; no firm D call. Germline-derived CDR1 and CDR2 are LNHNV and YYDKDF (reference sequence). The germline V and J ends were trimmed by 0 bases and 6 bases, with 8 bases remaining between them. CDR3 size: 14 residues. The CDR3 bases are TGTGCCACCAGCAGAGATTTAGGAGCCGGGGAGCTGTTTTTT. Its translation: CATSRDLGAGELFF.

CDR3 loop: CASSLTGTSSGELFF. The CDR3 nucleotides read TGTGCCAGCAGCTTAACTGGGACTAGCTCCGGGGAGCTGTTTTTT. J is TRBJ2-2 and V is TRBV7-9; 9 positions match TRBD2. Trimming took 2 bases from V and 6 from J; bases not matched to a gene: 4. Germline V CDR1 and CDR2: SEHNR, FQNEAQ (reference sequence). The CDR3 loop spans 15 amino acids. Filled out from reference TRBV7-9 and TRBJ2-2, the complete variable domain reads DTGVSQNPRHKITKRGQNVTFRCDPISEHNRLYWYRQTLGQGPEFLTYFQNEAQLEKSRLLSDRFSAERPKGSFSTLEIQRTEQGDSAMYLCASSLTGTSSGELFFGEGSRLTVL.

V usage is TRBV27 and J usage is TRBJ1-6, with D unclear. The V end was cut by 5 bases, the J end by 13 bases, with 12 bases between. The germline V gene has CDR1 MNHEY and CDR2 SMNVEV (reference sequence). The CDR3 spans 12 residues. This chain's CDR3 is CASSPYGSPLHF. CDR3 DNA sequence: TGTGCCAGCAGTCCATATGGTAGCCCCCTCCACTTT.

V usage is TRBV27 and J usage is TRBJ2-1, with 10 nucleotides matching TRBD2. CDR1 and CDR2 from the germline V gene are MNHEY and SMNVEV (reference sequence). The CDR3 is 17 residues long. V gave up 5 bases and J gave up 0 bases; unmatched junction bases: 7. CDR3 protein: CASSPRAGGPSYNEQFF. The CDR3 DNA follows: TGTGCCAGCAGTCCTAGAGCGGGAGGGCCCTCCTACAATGAGCAGTTCTTC.

V is TRBV5-6 and J is TRBJ2-1, with D hard to call. Trimming cost V 2 bases and J 0 bases, with 9 bases left between them. Germline-derived CDR1 and CDR2 are SGHDT and YYEEEE. This CDR3 has 15 residues. The CDR3 DNA follows: TGTGCCAGCAGCTTTCGGAGAGTCTCCTACAATGAGCAGTTCTTC. Residues: CASSFRRVSYNEQFF.

The chain links TRBV18 to TRBJ2-2; TRBD1 agrees at 9 bases. The CDR3 sequence is 16 residues long. Unmatched junction bases numbered 6, after V lost 4 bases and J lost 3 bases. The germline CDR1 and CDR2 sequences are KGHSH and LQKENI. In DNA, the CDR3 is TGTGCCAGCTCACAGGACAGGGGACCGGACACCGGGGAGCTGTTTTTT. It is translated as CASSQDRGPDTGELFF.

The rearrangement joins TRBV7-9 to TRBJ2-4; TRBD2 agrees at 15 bases. V shed 4 bases and J 5 bases; nucleotides not matched to a gene: 6. CDR3 size: 17 residues. Germline V gives CDR1 SEHNR, CDR2 FQNEAQ (reference sequence). In nucleotides, the CDR3 is TGTGCCAGCAGCTCACTGGGACTAGCGGGAGGCCAAAACATTCAGTACTTC. It yields the protein CASSSLGLAGGQNIQYF.

The chain combines TRBV19 with TRBJ2-7; 15 nucleotides agree with TRBD2. The germline CDR1 and CDR2 sequences are LNHDA and SQIVND (reference sequence). The CDR3 has 19 amino acids. The V segment lost 6 bases and the J segment 2 bases; nucleotides outside the gene matches: 14. The CDR3 DNA reads TGTGCCAGTAGCACCCAGCCGGGACTAGCGGGAGGTCCAGCCTACGAGCAGTACTTC. Its protein is CASSTQPGLAGGPAYEQYF.

This clone was seen a few times. The chain uses TRBV7-9 and TRBJ2-7; the match to TRBD2 covers 7 bases. The CDR3 totals 15 residues. Unmatched junction bases numbered 14, after V lost 5 bases and J lost 7 bases. In germline, CDR1 is SEHNR, CDR2 FQNEAQ (reference sequence). The CDR3: CASSPGGSLRGEQYF. CDR3 nucleotide sequence: TGTGCCAGCAGCCCGGGGGGTAGCCTTCGTGGGGAGCAGTACTTC. The full variable domain, in which reference TRBV7-9 and TRBJ2-7 provide the parts outside the CDR3, is DTGVSQNPRHKITKRGQNVTFRCDPISEHNRLYWYRQTLGQGPEFLTYFQNEAQLEKSRLLSDRFSAERPKGSFSTLEIQRTEQGDSAMYLCASSPGGSLRGEQYFGPGTRLTVT.

The chain recombines TRBV7-8 with TRBJ2-7; 7 positions match TRBD2. J lost 0 bases, V lost 3 bases, and 14 bases had no gene match. This CDR3 is built from 18 residues. CDR1 SGHVS and CDR2 FQNEAQ come from the germline V gene. CDR3 loop: CASSFNRRASGFSYEQYF. CDR3 nucleotides: TGTGCCAGCAGCTTCAACCGTCGGGCTAGCGGATTCTCCTACGAGCAGTACTTC.

The chain links TRBV7-8 to TRBJ1-5, with D hard to call. Germline lookup yields CDR1 SGHVS and CDR2 FQNEAQ. Trimming took 1 base from V and 0 from J, leaving 16 bases between them. The CDR3 runs 18 residues. For the CDR3, the DNA is TGTGCCAGCAGCTTAGGAACCTGGACGGGAAATAGCAATCAGCCCCAGCATTTT. Protein: CASSLGTWTGNSNQPQHF.

The chain links TRBV7-3 to TRBJ2-2; no clear D. V lost 7 bases and J lost 5, with 11 bases in between. The CDR3 runs to 13 residues. The germline V gene encodes CDR1 SGHTA and CDR2 FQGTGA. The CDR3 is CASKKGGTGELFF. CDR3 coding DNA: TGTGCCAGCAAGAAAGGCGGAACCGGGGAGCTGTTTTTT.

The V and J genes are TRBV5-7 and TRBJ2-7, with D possibly matching TRBD2 (5 bases). TRBV5-7 is an ORF, and what it does is uncertain. The CDR3 loop spans 14 amino acids. Trimming pared 3 bases from V and 1 base from J, leaving 11 bases between. The CDR3 sequence: CASSSDSTSYEQYF. CDR3 bases: TGTGCCAGCAGCTCGGACTCAACATCCTACGAGCAGTACTTC.

V is TRBV5-5 and J is TRBJ2-7, with D unclear. Germline V gene data show CDR1 as SGHKS and CDR2 as YYEKEE (reference sequence). Trimming pared 2 bases from V and 7 bases from J, leaving 7 bases between. CDR3 size: 11 residues. CDR3 region: CASSFSREQYF. CDR3 nucleotides: TGTGCCAGCAGCTTTTCCAGGGAGCAGTACTTC. The full variable domain, in which reference TRBV5-5 and TRBJ2-7 provide the parts outside the CDR3, is DAGVTQSPTHLIKTRGQQVTLRCSPISGHKSVSWYQQVLGQGPQFIFQYYEKEERGRGNFPDRFSARQFPNYSSELNVNALLLGDSALYLCASSFSREQYFGPGTRLTVT.